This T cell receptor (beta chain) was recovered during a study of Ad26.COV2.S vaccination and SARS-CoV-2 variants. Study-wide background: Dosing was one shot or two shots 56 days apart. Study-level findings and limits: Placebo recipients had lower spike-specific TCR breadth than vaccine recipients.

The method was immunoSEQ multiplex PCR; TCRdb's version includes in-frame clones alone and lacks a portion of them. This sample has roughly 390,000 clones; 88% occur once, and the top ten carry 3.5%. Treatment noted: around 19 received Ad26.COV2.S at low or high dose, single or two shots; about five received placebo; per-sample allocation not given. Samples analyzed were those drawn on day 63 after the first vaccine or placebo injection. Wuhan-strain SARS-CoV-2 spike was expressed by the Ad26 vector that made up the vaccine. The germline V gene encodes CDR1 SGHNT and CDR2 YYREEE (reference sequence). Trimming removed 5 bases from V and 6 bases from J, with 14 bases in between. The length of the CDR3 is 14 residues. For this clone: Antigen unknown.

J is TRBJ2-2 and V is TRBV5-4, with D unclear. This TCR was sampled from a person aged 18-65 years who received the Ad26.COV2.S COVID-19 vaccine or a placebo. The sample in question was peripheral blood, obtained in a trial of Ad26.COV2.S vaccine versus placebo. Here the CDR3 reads CASSDRAPAGELFF. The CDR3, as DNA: TGTGCCAGCAGTGACCGGGCCCCGGCCGGGGAGCTGTTTTTT.